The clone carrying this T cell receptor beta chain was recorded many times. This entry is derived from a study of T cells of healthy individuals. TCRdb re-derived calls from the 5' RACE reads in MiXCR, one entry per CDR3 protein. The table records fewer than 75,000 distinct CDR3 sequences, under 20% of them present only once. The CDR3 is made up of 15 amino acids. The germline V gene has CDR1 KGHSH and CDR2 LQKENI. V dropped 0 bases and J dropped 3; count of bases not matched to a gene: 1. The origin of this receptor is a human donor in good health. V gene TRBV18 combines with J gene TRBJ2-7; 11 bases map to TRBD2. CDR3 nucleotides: TGTGCCAGCTCACCACCTAGCGGGAGGGGCTACGAGCAGTACTTC. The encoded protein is CASSPPSGRGYEQYF.